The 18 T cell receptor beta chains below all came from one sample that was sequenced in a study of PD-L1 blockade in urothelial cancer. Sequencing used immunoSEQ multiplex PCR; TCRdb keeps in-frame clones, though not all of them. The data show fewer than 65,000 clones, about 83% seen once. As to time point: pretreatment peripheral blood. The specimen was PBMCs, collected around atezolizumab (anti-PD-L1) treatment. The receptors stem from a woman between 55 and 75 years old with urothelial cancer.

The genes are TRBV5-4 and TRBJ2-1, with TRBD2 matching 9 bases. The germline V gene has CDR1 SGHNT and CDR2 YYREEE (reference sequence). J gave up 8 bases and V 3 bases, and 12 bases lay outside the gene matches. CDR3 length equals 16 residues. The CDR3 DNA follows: TGTGCCAGCAGCTCCTCAGCGGGAGGAACCTCTTATGAGCAGTTCTTC. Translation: CASSSSAGGTSYEQFF.

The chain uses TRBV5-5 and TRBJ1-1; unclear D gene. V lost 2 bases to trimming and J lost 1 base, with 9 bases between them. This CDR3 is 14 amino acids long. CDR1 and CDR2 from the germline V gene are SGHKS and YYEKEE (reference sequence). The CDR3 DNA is TGTGCCAGCAGCTTAAGCGTAGGGAACACTGAAGCTTTCTTT. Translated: CASSLSVGNTEAFF.

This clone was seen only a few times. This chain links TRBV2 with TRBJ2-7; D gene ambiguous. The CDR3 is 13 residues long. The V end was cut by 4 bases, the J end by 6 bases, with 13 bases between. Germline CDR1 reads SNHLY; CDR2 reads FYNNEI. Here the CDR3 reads CASSAPFTVEQYF. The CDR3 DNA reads TGTGCCAGCAGTGCCCCCTTCACGGTCGAGCAGTACTTC.

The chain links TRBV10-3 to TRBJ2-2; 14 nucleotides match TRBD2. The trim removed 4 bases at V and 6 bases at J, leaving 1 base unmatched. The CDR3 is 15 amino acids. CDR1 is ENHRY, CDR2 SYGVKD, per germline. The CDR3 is CAISGLAGGPGELFF. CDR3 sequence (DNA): TGTGCCATCAGTGGACTAGCGGGAGGGCCCGGGGAGCTGTTTTTT.

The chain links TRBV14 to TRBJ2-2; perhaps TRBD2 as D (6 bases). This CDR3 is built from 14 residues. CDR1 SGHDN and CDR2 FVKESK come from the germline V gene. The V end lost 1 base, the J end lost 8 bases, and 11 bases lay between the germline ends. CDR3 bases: TGTGCCAGCAGCCAAGGACTAGTTGCGGGGGAGCTGTTTTTT. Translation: CASSQGLVAGELFF.

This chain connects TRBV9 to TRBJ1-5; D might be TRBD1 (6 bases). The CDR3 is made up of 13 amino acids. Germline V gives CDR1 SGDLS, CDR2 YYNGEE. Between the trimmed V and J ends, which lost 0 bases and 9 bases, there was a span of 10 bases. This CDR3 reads CASSVELGGPQHF. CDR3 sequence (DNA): TGTGCCAGCAGCGTAGAATTAGGGGGGCCCCAGCATTTT.

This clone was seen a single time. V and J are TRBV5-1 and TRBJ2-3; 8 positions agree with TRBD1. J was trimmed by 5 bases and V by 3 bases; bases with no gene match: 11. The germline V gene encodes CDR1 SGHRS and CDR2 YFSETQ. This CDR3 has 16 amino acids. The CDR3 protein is CASSSTGGRTVDTQYF. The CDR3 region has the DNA TGCGCCAGCAGCTCTACAGGGGGAAGGACGGTAGATACGCAGTATTTT.

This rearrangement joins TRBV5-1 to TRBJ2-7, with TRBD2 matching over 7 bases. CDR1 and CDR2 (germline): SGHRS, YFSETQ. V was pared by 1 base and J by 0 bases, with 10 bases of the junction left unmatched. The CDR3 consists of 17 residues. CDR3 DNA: TGCGCCAGCAGCTTGAGACCTAGCGGAATGAGCTCCTACGAGCAGTACTTC. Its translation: CASSLRPSGMSSYEQYF.

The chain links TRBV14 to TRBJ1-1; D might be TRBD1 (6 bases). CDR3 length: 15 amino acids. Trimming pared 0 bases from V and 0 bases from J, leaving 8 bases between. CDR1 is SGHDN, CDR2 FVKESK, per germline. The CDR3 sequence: CASSQDGQMNTEAFF. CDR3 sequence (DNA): TGTGCCAGCAGCCAAGACGGACAGATGAACACTGAAGCTTTCTTT. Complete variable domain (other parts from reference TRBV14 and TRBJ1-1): EAGVTQFPSHSVIEKGQTVTLRCDPISGHDNLYWYRRVMGKEIKFLLHFVKESKQDESGMPNNRFLAERTGGTYSTLKVQPAELEDSGVYFCASSQDGQMNTEAFFGQGTRLTVV.

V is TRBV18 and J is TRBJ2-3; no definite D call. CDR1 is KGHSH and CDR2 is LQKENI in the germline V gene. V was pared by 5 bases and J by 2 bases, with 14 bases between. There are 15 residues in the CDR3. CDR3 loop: CASSGRTRPTDTQYF. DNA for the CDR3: TGTGCCAGCTCAGGGCGAACACGTCCCACAGATACGCAGTATTTT.

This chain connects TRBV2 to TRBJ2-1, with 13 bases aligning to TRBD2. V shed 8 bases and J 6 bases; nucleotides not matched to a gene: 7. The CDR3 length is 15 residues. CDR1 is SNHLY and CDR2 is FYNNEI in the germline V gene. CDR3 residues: CASGKGLAGTNEQFF. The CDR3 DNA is TGTGCCAGCGGAAAGGGACTAGCGGGGACCAATGAGCAGTTCTTC.

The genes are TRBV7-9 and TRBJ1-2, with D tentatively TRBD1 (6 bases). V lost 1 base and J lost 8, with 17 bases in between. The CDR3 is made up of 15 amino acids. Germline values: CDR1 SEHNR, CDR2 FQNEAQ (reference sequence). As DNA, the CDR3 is TGTGCCAGCAGCTTAGAAGTCGCAGGGGCGGAGGGCTACACCTTC. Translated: CASSLEVAGAEGYTF.

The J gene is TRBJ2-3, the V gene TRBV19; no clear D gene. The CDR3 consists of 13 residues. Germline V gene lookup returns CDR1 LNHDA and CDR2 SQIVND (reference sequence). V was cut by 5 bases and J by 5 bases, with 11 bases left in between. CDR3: CASSFASRDTQYF. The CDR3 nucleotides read TGTGCCAGTAGTTTCGCCTCGCGAGATACGCAGTATTTT.

The CDR3: CASSAPGQGAYEQYF. The DNA for the CDR3 is TGTGCCAGCTCAGCCCCGGGACAGGGGGCCTACGAGCAGTACTTC. The rearrangement uses TRBV18 and TRBJ2-7; the match to TRBD1 covers 11 bases. The J segment lost 2 bases and the V segment lost 5 bases, leaving 5 bases of the junction unmatched. The CDR3 contains 15 residues. Germline lookup yields CDR1 KGHSH and CDR2 LQKENI.

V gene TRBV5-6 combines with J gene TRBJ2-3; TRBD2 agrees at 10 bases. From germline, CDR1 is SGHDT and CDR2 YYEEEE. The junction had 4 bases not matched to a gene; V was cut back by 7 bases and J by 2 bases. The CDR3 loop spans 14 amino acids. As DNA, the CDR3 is TGTGCCAGCGGGGGACTAGCGCTCACAGATACGCAGTATTTT. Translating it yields CASGGLALTDTQYF.

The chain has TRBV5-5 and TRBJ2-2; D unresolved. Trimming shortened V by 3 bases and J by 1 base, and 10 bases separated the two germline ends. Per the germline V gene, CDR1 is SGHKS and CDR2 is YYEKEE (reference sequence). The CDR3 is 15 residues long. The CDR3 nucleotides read TGTGCCAGCAGCTCTGGGTCAGGGAACACCGGGGAGCTGTTTTTT. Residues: CASSSGSGNTGELFF.

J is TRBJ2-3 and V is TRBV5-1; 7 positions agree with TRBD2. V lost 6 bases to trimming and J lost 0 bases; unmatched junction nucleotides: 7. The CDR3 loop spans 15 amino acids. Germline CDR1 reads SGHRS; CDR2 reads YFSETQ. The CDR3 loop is CASKDVGGSTDTQYF. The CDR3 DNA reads TGCGCCAGCAAGGACGTGGGGGGGAGCACAGATACGCAGTATTTT.

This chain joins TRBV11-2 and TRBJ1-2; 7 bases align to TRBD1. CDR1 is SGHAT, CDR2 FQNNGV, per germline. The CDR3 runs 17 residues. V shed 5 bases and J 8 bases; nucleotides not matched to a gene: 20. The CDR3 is CASSTQGLGGPLPGYTF. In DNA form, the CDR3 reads TGTGCCAGCAGCACCCAGGGTTTAGGGGGCCCGCTACCGGGCTACACCTTC. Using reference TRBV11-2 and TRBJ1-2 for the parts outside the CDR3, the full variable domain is EAGVAQSPRYKIIEKRQSVAFWCNPISGHATLYWYQQILGQGPKLLIQFQNNGVVDDSQLPKDRFSAERLKGVDSTLKIQPAKLEDSAVYLCASSTQGLGGPLPGYTFGSGTRLTVV.